This is a list of T cell receptor beta chains from one sample in a study of blood T cell repertoires in COVID-19. Generated by immunoSEQ multiplex PCR, the TCRdb table keeps only in-frame clones and is missing some. The data hold around 240,000 clones, with 70% to 90% observed a single time. Sequenced input: peripheral blood. Receptors originate from a woman aged 30 to 39 who had recovered from COVID-19. CDR3s include the opening cysteine and the closing phenylalanine or tryptophan. D genes are given only for firm matches. Size tells how often a clone was seen (once, few, many) or the class of an expanded clone, and some rows leave it out.

CDR3 DNA: TGTGCCAGCAGTGTACTAGGCGGGGAGACCCAGTACTTC
CDR3 protein: CASSVLGGETQYF
D gene: .
clone size: .
CDR3 length: 13
V gene: TRBV27
J gene: TRBJ2-5

CDR3 DNA: TGCGCCAGCAGTGATATAGTTAGCACCAATGAGCAGTTCTTC
CDR3 protein: CASSDIVSTNEQFF
D gene: .
clone size: .
CDR3 length: 14
V gene: TRBV10-2
J gene: TRBJ2-1

CDR3 DNA: TGTGCCAGCACCAACCCCCGGGAAGGCACTGAAGCTTTCTTT
CDR3 protein: CASTNPREGTEAFF
D gene: .
clone size: .
CDR3 length: 14
V gene: TRBV2
J gene: TRBJ1-1

CDR3 DNA: TGTGCCAGCAGGATAGACACAGGGTTCCAAGAGACCCAGTACTTC
CDR3 protein: CASRIDTGFQETQYF
D gene: .
clone size: .
CDR3 length: 15
V gene: TRBV6-6
J gene: TRBJ2-5

CDR3 DNA: TGCGCCACCTCTTGGACTAGCGGGGGGCCTGGGGAGACCCAGTACTTC
CDR3 protein: CATSWTSGGPGETQYF
D gene: TRBD2
clone size: .
CDR3 length: 16
V gene: TRBV10-2
J gene: TRBJ2-5

CDR3 DNA: TGTGCCAGCAGCTTAGCTGCAGAGGGATACTATGGCTACACCTTC
CDR3 protein: CASSLAAEGYYGYTF
D gene: .
clone size: .
CDR3 length: 15
V gene: TRBV7-9
J gene: TRBJ1-2

CDR3 DNA: TGTGCCAGCAGCCCTGACACTCGGGAGACCCAGTACTTC
CDR3 protein: CASSPDTRETQYF
D gene: .
clone size: .
CDR3 length: 13
V gene: TRBV7-7
J gene: TRBJ2-5

CDR3 DNA: TGTGCCAGCAGCCCCGATGGGTCGGGCGGACAGCTAGCCAAAAACATTCAGTACTTC
CDR3 protein: CASSPDGSGGQLAKNIQYF
D gene: .
clone size: .
CDR3 length: 19
V gene: TRBV3-1/TRBV3-2
J gene: TRBJ2-4

CDR3 DNA: TGTGCCAGCAGCAACAACGAGCAGTTCTTC
CDR3 protein: CASSNNEQFF
D gene: .
clone size: .
CDR3 length: 10
V gene: TRBV7-9
J gene: TRBJ2-1

CDR3 DNA: TGTGCTAGTGGTTTGGTGCCTACAGGGGTTACTGAAGCTTTCTTT
CDR3 protein: CASGLVPTGVTEAFF
D gene: TRBD1
clone size: .
CDR3 length: 15
V gene: TRBV12-5
J gene: TRBJ1-1

CDR3 DNA: TGTGCCATACCTATGCCGGGACAGGGGATGCGGATAAGCAATCAGCCCCAGCATTTT
CDR3 protein: CAIPMPGQGMRISNQPQHF
D gene: TRBD1
clone size: .
CDR3 length: 19
V gene: TRBV10-3
J gene: TRBJ1-5

CDR3 DNA: TGTGCCAGCAGCGTGACAGGGGGCTCTGAAGAGACCCAGTACTTC
CDR3 protein: CASSVTGGSEETQYF
D gene: TRBD1
clone size: .
CDR3 length: 15
V gene: TRBV7-6
J gene: TRBJ2-5

CDR3 DNA: TGTGCCAGCAGCTTAGTTAACAGGGTTGGAACCGGGGAGCTGTTTTTT
CDR3 protein: CASSLVNRVGTGELFF
D gene: .
clone size: .
CDR3 length: 16
V gene: TRBV7-2
J gene: TRBJ2-2

CDR3 DNA: TGTGCCAGCGAAACTGCGGGAGCTCACTCTGGAAACACCATATATTTT
CDR3 protein: CASETAGAHSGNTIYF
D gene: .
clone size: .
CDR3 length: 16
V gene: TRBV13
J gene: TRBJ1-3

CDR3 DNA: TGTGCCAGCAGCTTAGGCGGGGGCTCAAGCACAGATACGCAGTATTTT
CDR3 protein: CASSLGGGSSTDTQYF
D gene: .
clone size: .
CDR3 length: 16
V gene: TRBV5-4
J gene: TRBJ2-3

CDR3 DNA: TGTGCCAGCAGCCAAGCGTCAGGGTCCGACGAGCAGTACTTC
CDR3 protein: CASSQASGSDEQYF
D gene: .
clone size: once
CDR3 length: 14
V gene: TRBV3-1/TRBV3-2
J gene: TRBJ2-7

CDR3 DNA: TGTGCCAGCAGCTCGCAAACCCAGGGATTCTATGGCTACACCTTC
CDR3 protein: CASSSQTQGFYGYTF
D gene: .
clone size: .
CDR3 length: 15
V gene: TRBV5-4
J gene: TRBJ1-2

CDR3 DNA: TGCGCCAGCAGCCAAGTCCTGACAGGGATAGATACGCAGTATTTT
CDR3 protein: CASSQVLTGIDTQYF
D gene: TRBD1
clone size: .
CDR3 length: 15
V gene: TRBV4-1
J gene: TRBJ2-3

CDR3 DNA: TGTGCCAGCAGCTCCGGACAGGAATACTACGAGCAGTACTTC
CDR3 protein: CASSSGQEYYEQYF
D gene: TRBD1
clone size: .
CDR3 length: 14
V gene: TRBV13
J gene: TRBJ2-7

CDR3 DNA: TGTGCCAGCAGGACAGGGGAGTACAATGAGCAGTTCTTC
CDR3 protein: CASRTGEYNEQFF
D gene: TRBD1
clone size: once
CDR3 length: 13
V gene: TRBV25-1
J gene: TRBJ2-1

CDR3 DNA: TGCGCCAGCAGCTGGGGGGACAGGGGGCCCTACGAGCAGTACTTC
CDR3 protein: CASSWGDRGPYEQYF
D gene: TRBD1
clone size: .
CDR3 length: 15
V gene: TRBV5-1
J gene: TRBJ2-7

CDR3 DNA: TGTGCCAGCTCACCAACCGGGAAAACAGATACGCAGTATTTT
CDR3 protein: CASSPTGKTDTQYF
D gene: .
clone size: .
CDR3 length: 14
V gene: TRBV18
J gene: TRBJ2-3

CDR3 DNA: TGTGCCAGCAGTTATTTCTACAGGGGCTCCGAGGGCTACACCTTC
CDR3 protein: CASSYFYRGSEGYTF
D gene: TRBD1
clone size: .
CDR3 length: 15
V gene: TRBV6-2/TRBV6-3
J gene: TRBJ1-2

CDR3 DNA: TGCGCCAGCAGCTCGACGGCAGGGGGCGCTGAGCAGTTCTTC
CDR3 protein: CASSSTAGGAEQFF
D gene: TRBD1
clone size: .
CDR3 length: 14
V gene: TRBV5-1
J gene: TRBJ2-1

CDR3 DNA: TGTGCCAGCAGTTTCGGGGGACAGGGCGCGTATGGCTACACCTTC
CDR3 protein: CASSFGGQGAYGYTF
D gene: TRBD1
clone size: .
CDR3 length: 15
V gene: TRBV27
J gene: TRBJ1-2

CDR3 DNA: TGTGCCAGCAGCGTAAGGGACAGCCTGTACTATGGCTACACCTTC
CDR3 protein: CASSVRDSLYYGYTF
D gene: TRBD1
clone size: .
CDR3 length: 15
V gene: TRBV9
J gene: TRBJ1-2

CDR3 DNA: TGTGCCAGCAGCTTATCCGGGACTAGCGGGGGGGAGACCCAGTACTTC
CDR3 protein: CASSLSGTSGGETQYF
D gene: TRBD2
clone size: .
CDR3 length: 16
V gene: TRBV7-3
J gene: TRBJ2-5

CDR3 DNA: TGCGCCAGCAGCTTGGGACTAGCGGGGCAACCGGGCACAGATACGCAGTATTTT
CDR3 protein: CASSLGLAGQPGTDTQYF
D gene: TRBD2
clone size: .
CDR3 length: 18
V gene: TRBV5-1
J gene: TRBJ2-3

CDR3 DNA: TGTGCCAGCAGCCTCGGGACAGGGGTCTCACCCCTCCACTTT
CDR3 protein: CASSLGTGVSPLHF
D gene: TRBD1
clone size: .
CDR3 length: 14
V gene: TRBV7-3
J gene: TRBJ1-6

CDR3 DNA: TGTGCCAGCAGCCCGACAGGAAACTATGGCTACACCTTC
CDR3 protein: CASSPTGNYGYTF
D gene: .
clone size: .
CDR3 length: 13
V gene: TRBV5-4
J gene: TRBJ1-2

CDR3 DNA: TGTGCCAGCAGACGAGACAGGGCATTAGTGAACACTGAAGCTTTCTTT
CDR3 protein: CASRRDRALVNTEAFF
D gene: TRBD1
clone size: .
CDR3 length: 16
V gene: TRBV13
J gene: TRBJ1-1

CDR3 DNA: TGCGCCAGCAGCTGGAACAGCGCGGGGGGGGCAGATACGCAGTATTTT
CDR3 protein: CASSWNSAGGADTQYF
D gene: TRBD2
clone size: .
CDR3 length: 16
V gene: TRBV5-1
J gene: TRBJ2-3

CDR3 DNA: TGCAGTGGCGGGACGACCGGGGAGCTGTTTTTT
CDR3 protein: CSGGTTGELFF
D gene: .
clone size: .
CDR3 length: 11
V gene: TRBV20-1
J gene: TRBJ2-2

CDR3 DNA: TGTGCCAGCAACGAGGGACAGAACTATGGCTACACCTTC
CDR3 protein: CASNEGQNYGYTF
D gene: TRBD1
clone size: .
CDR3 length: 13
V gene: TRBV2
J gene: TRBJ1-2

CDR3 DNA: TGCGCCAGCAGCTCCGGACTAGCGGCCATCTACGAGCAGTACTTC
CDR3 protein: CASSSGLAAIYEQYF
D gene: TRBD2
clone size: .
CDR3 length: 15
V gene: TRBV5-1
J gene: TRBJ2-7

CDR3 DNA: TGTGCCAGCAGCTTAGCGGGGAGGGAAGACTATGGCTACACCTTC
CDR3 protein: CASSLAGREDYGYTF
D gene: .
clone size: once
CDR3 length: 15
V gene: TRBV7-9
J gene: TRBJ1-2

CDR3 DNA: TGTGCCAGCAGTCCTAGAGCGGCGGGGGAAGCTTTCTTT
CDR3 protein: CASSPRAAGEAFF
D gene: .
clone size: once
CDR3 length: 13
V gene: TRBV25-1
J gene: TRBJ1-1

CDR3 DNA: TGTGCCAGCAGCCTCAGGGGGAACACTGAAGCTTTCTTT
CDR3 protein: CASSLRGNTEAFF
D gene: .
clone size: .
CDR3 length: 13
V gene: TRBV7-3
J gene: TRBJ1-1

CDR3 DNA: TGTGCCAGCAGCTTAGTACAGGTCGCGGAGCAGTACTTC
CDR3 protein: CASSLVQVAEQYF
D gene: .
clone size: few
CDR3 length: 13
V gene: TRBV11-2
J gene: TRBJ2-7

CDR3 DNA: TGTGCCAGCAGCCCTACTCTAGCGGGGGGCGCTGAGGATACGCAGTATTTT
CDR3 protein: CASSPTLAGGAEDTQYF
D gene: TRBD2
clone size: once
CDR3 length: 17
V gene: TRBV7-6
J gene: TRBJ2-3

CDR3 DNA: TGCGCCAGCAGCCCGACTAGCGGGGGGACCACAGATACGCAGTATTTT
CDR3 protein: CASSPTSGGTTDTQYF
D gene: TRBD2
clone size: .
CDR3 length: 16
V gene: TRBV5-1
J gene: TRBJ2-3

CDR3 DNA: TGCGCCAGCAGCTTGAAACGGGGGGCCCCCCCAGATACGCAGTATTTT
CDR3 protein: CASSLKRGAPPDTQYF
D gene: .
clone size: .
CDR3 length: 16
V gene: TRBV5-1
J gene: TRBJ2-3

CDR3 DNA: TGTGCCAGCAGCCACCTGCGGGGGGGCCTGGGTAGCGAGCAGTTCTTC
CDR3 protein: CASSHLRGGLGSEQFF
D gene: TRBD2
clone size: .
CDR3 length: 16
V gene: TRBV3-1/TRBV3-2
J gene: TRBJ2-1

CDR3 DNA: TGTGCCAGCAGTTACACGGGACTGCGGAACACCGGGGAGCTGTTTTTT
CDR3 protein: CASSYTGLRNTGELFF
D gene: .
clone size: few
CDR3 length: 16
V gene: TRBV6-6
J gene: TRBJ2-2

CDR3 DNA: TGTGCCAGCAGCTTTGTGGGACAGAGCACAGATACGCAGTATTTT
CDR3 protein: CASSFVGQSTDTQYF
D gene: TRBD1
clone size: once
CDR3 length: 15
V gene: TRBV5-6
J gene: TRBJ2-3

CDR3 DNA: TGTGCCAGCAGCTTGACCGACGGTGGGCTGGATTCACCCCTCCACTTT
CDR3 protein: CASSLTDGGLDSPLHF
D gene: .
clone size: .
CDR3 length: 16
V gene: TRBV7-2
J gene: TRBJ1-6

CDR3 DNA: TGTGCCAGCAGCTTAGAACCCAGGGATAGCCCCTACGAGCAGTACTTC
CDR3 protein: CASSLEPRDSPYEQYF
D gene: .
clone size: .
CDR3 length: 16
V gene: TRBV7-3
J gene: TRBJ2-7

CDR3 DNA: TGTGCCAGCCATAGCGGGGGGCGTTACAATGAGCAGTTCTTC
CDR3 protein: CASHSGGRYNEQFF
D gene: TRBD2
clone size: .
CDR3 length: 14
V gene: TRBV6-5
J gene: TRBJ2-1

CDR3 DNA: TGTGCCAGTAGTACCCTGGACAGGGGGTACACTGAAGCTTTCTTT
CDR3 protein: CASSTLDRGYTEAFF
D gene: TRBD1
clone size: once
CDR3 length: 15
V gene: TRBV19
J gene: TRBJ1-1

CDR3 DNA: TGCAGCGTTGTGGTAACAGGGGAAATGAACGAGCAGTACTTC
CDR3 protein: CSVVVTGEMNEQYF
D gene: TRBD1
clone size: .
CDR3 length: 14
V gene: TRBV29-1
J gene: TRBJ2-7

CDR3 DNA: TGTGCCAGCAGTGAACCGGGACATAACACCGGGGAGCTGTTTTTT
CDR3 protein: CASSEPGHNTGELFF
D gene: .
clone size: .
CDR3 length: 15
V gene: TRBV2
J gene: TRBJ2-2

CDR3 DNA: TGTGCCAGCAGCCAAGATGGGGGGGTAGGTACAGATACGCAGTATTTT
CDR3 protein: CASSQDGGVGTDTQYF
D gene: TRBD2
clone size: .
CDR3 length: 16
V gene: TRBV3-1/TRBV3-2
J gene: TRBJ2-3

CDR3 DNA: TGTGCCACCAGTGGGCGGGGGCGGAACACCGGGGAGCTGTTTTTT
CDR3 protein: CATSGRGRNTGELFF
D gene: .
clone size: .
CDR3 length: 15
V gene: TRBV24-1
J gene: TRBJ2-2

CDR3 DNA: TGTGCCAGCAGCCCCATAACAGGGGAGGTAAACGAGCAGTACTTC
CDR3 protein: CASSPITGEVNEQYF
D gene: .
clone size: .
CDR3 length: 15
V gene: TRBV2
J gene: TRBJ2-7

CDR3 DNA: TGTGCCAGCAGTGAAAGCGTTCACGCGGGGGGGCAGGAGACCCAGTACTTC
CDR3 protein: CASSESVHAGGQETQYF
D gene: TRBD2
clone size: .
CDR3 length: 17
V gene: TRBV6-1
J gene: TRBJ2-5